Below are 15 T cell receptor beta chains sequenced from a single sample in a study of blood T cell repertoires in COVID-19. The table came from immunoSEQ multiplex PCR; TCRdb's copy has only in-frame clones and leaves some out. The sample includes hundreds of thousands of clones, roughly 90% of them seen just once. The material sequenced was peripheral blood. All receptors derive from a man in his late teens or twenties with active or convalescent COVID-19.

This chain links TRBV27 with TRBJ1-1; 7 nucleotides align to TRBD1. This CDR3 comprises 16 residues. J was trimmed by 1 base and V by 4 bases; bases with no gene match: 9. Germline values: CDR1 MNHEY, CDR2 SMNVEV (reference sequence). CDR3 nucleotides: TGTGCCAGCAGTTCGGATCGACAGGGAAGGAACACTGAAGCTTTCTTT. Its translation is CASSSDRQGRNTEAFF.

The CDR3 loop reads CASSPGLAQYEQYF. The CDR3 nucleotides read TGTGCCAGCTCACCGGGACTAGCCCAATACGAGCAGTACTTC. V and J are TRBV18 and TRBJ2-7; 9 nucleotides match TRBD2. The J segment lost 4 bases and the V segment lost 3 bases, leaving 4 bases of the junction unmatched. Germline CDR1 and CDR2: KGHSH and LQKENI. This CDR3 comprises 14 residues.

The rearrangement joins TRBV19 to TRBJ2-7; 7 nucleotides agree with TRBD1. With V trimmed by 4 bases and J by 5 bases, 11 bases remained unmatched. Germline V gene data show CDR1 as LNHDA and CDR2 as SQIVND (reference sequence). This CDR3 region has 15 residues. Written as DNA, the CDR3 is TGTGCCAGTAGTACGACAGGGCTTATTATCGACGAGCAGTACTTC. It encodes CASSTTGLIIDEQYF.

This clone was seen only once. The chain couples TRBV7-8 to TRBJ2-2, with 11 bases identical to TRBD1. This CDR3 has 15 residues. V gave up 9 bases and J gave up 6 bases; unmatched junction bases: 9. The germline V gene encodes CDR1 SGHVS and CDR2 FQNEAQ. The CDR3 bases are TGTGCCAGTACCGGGACAGGGGGACCCTCCGGGGAGCTGTTTTTT. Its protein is CASTGTGGPSGELFF.

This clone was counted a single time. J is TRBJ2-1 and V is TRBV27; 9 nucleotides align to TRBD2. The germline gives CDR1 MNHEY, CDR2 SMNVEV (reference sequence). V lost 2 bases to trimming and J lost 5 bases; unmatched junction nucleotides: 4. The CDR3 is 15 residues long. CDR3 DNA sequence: TGTGCCAGCAGTTTAGCTAGCGGGGCCCACAATGAGCAGTTCTTC. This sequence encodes CASSLASGAHNEQFF.

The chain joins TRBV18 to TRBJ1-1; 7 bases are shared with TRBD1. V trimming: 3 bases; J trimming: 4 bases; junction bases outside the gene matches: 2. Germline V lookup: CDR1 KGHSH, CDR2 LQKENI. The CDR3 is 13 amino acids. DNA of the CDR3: TGTGCCAGCTCACCGGACAGGCCCACTGAAGCTTTCTTT. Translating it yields CASSPDRPTEAFF.

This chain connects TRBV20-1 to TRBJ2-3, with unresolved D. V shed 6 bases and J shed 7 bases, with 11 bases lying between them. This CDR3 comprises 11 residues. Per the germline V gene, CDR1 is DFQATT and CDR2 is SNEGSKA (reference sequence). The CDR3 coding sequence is TGCAGTGCGGGCCCCGGAAATACGCAGTATTTT. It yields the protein CSAGPGNTQYF.

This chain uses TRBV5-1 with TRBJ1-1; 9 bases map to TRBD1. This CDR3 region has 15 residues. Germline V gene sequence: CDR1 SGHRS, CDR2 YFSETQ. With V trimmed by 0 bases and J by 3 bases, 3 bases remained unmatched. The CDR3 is CASSLGGQGDTEAFF. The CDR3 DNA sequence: TGCGCCAGCAGCTTGGGGGGACAGGGTGACACTGAAGCTTTCTTT.

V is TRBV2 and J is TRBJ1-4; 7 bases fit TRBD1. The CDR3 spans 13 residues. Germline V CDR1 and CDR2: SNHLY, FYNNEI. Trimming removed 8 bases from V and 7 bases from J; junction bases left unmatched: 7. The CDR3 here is CASRTGRGEKLFF. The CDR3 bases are TGTGCCAGCCGGACAGGACGGGGTGAAAAACTGTTTTTT.

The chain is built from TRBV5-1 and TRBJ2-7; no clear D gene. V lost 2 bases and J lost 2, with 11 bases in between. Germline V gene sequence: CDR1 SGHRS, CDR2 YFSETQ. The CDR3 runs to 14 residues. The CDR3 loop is CASSLTLRAYEQYF. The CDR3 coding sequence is TGCGCCAGCAGCTTAACCCTACGAGCCTACGAGCAGTACTTC. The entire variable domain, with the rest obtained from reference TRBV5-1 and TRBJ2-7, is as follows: KAGVTQTPRYLIKTRGQQVTLSCSPISGHRSVSWYQQTPGQGLQFLFEYFSETQRNKGNFPGRFSGRQFSNSRSEMNVSTLELGDSALYLCASSLTLRAYEQYFGPGTRLTVT.

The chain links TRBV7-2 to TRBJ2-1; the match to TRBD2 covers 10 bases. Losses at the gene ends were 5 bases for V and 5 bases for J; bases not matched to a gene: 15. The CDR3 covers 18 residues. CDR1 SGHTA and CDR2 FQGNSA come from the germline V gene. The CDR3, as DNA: TGTGCCAGCAGCCCGCTTACTATGTTAAGCGGGGGGGACAATGAGCAGTTCTTC. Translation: CASSPLTMLSGGDNEQFF.

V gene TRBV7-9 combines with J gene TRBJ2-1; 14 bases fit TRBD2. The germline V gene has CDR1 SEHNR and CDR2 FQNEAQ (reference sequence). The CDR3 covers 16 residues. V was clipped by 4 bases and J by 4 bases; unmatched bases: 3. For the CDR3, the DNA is TGTGCCAGCAGCTCGACTAGCGGGAGGGTTTACAATGAGCAGTTCTTC. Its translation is CASSSTSGRVYNEQFF.

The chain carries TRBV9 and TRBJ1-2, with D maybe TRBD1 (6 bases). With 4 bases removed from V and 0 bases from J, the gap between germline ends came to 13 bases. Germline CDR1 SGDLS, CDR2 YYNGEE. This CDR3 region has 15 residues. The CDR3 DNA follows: TGTGCCAGCAGCACCCAGGGACACCCTAACTATGGCTACACCTTC. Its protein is CASSTQGHPNYGYTF.

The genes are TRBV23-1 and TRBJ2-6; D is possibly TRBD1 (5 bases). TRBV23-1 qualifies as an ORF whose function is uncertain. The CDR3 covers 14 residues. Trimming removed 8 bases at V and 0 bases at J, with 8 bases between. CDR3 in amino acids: CASDDSSGANVLTF. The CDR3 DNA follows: TGCGCCAGCGACGACAGCTCTGGGGCCAACGTCCTGACTTTC.

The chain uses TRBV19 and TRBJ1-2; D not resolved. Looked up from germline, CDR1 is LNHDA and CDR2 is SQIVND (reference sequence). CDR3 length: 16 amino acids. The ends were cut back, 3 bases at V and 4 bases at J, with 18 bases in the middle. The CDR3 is CASSIGVGFVSYGYTF. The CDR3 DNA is TGTGCCAGTAGTATCGGTGTCGGGTTTGTGAGCTATGGCTACACCTTC.